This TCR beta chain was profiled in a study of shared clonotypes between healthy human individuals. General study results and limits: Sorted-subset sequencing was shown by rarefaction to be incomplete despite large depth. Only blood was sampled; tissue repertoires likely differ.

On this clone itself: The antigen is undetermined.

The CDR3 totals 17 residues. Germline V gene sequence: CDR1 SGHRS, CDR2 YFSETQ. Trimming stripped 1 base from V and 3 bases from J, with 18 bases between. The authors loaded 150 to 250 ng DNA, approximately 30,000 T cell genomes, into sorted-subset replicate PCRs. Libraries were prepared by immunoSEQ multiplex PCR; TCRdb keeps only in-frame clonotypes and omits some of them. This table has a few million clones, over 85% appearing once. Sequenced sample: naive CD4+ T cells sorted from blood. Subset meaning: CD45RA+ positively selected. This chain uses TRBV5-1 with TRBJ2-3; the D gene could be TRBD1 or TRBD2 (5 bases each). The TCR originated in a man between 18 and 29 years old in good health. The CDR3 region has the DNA TGCGCCAGCAGCTTGTTCCCGGGGCTAAGGGAGACAGATACGCAGTATTTT. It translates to CASSLFPGLRETDTQYF.